This T cell receptor beta chain was retrieved from a study of cytomegalovirus exposure and HLA in healthy donors. In the study overall: Earlier work reported approximately 110 million unique TCR beta sequences from roughly 180 million T cells.

Study-level results: As a later analysis showed, several of the most significant clusters appeared to be linked to common viral pathogens. In vitro assays verified that a few CMV-associated chains recognized CMV antigens specifically. It was reported in a later analysis that an Asian-associated ancestry cluster showed fewer N-insertions than the 666-donor mean.

J gave up 0 bases and V 7 bases, and 5 bases lay outside the gene matches. The length of the CDR3 is 14 residues. Germline assignment: CDR1 MDHEN and CDR2 SYDVKM. With regard to this clone: Its antigen remains unknown.

With 60 Vbeta and 13 Jbeta primers, the PCR was carried out. The data were produced by immunoSEQ multiplex PCR, yet TCRdb's version contains in-frame clones alone and is incomplete. The sample holds roughly 150,000 clones; just under 80% are singletons and the top ten take about 4.3%. The genes are TRBV28 and TRBJ2-7, with TRBD2 matching 8 bases. This clonotype was sampled from a man aged 25-40 years in good health. The sample was PBMCs. CDR3 sequence (DNA): TGTGCCAGCATCCGGGGGGGAAACTCCTACGAGCAGTACTTC. It specifies CASIRGGNSYEQYF.